This TCR beta chain was sequenced during a study of blood T cell repertoires in COVID-19. Study background: COVID-19 samples from acute and convalescent phases originated in the United States, Italy and Spain. Nucleic acid was either cDNA or gDNA, and it came from T cells, B-cell-depleted T cells, or PBMCs.

Between the trimmed V and J ends, which lost 5 bases and 3 bases, there was a span of 17 bases. CDR3 length equals 16 residues. Germline lookup yields CDR1 SGHNT and CDR2 YENEEA. In the original analysis: Reference gene primer amplification gave estimated nucleated cell counts. Data came from immunoSEQ multiplex PCR; TCRdb stores just in-frame clones and leaves some out. V and J calls and clone size are copied from that table; D and trimming were computed from the DNA. The repertoire holds a few hundred thousand clones, around nine tenths seen once, with around 9.5% in the top ten. V usage is TRBV11-3 and J usage is TRBJ2-1; D is possibly TRBD1 (5 bases). The receptor was derived from a man in his forties who had recovered from COVID-19. Sequencing used peripheral blood. CDR3 nucleotides: TGTGCCAGCAGCGTACGTCAGGGTTCCCTCTACAATGAGCAGTTCTTC. Translation: CASSVRQGSLYNEQFF.